The 27 T cell receptor beta chains below all came from one sample that was sequenced in a study of shared clonotypes between healthy human individuals. Clones were sequenced by immunoSEQ multiplex PCR, and TCRdb holds only the in-frame ones, with some missing. This table holds under 2,500,000 clones, more than 90% found once. The sample comprised naive CD4+ T cells sorted from blood. The sample's subset: CD45RA+ positively selected. The source is a man aged 18-30 years in good health.

A note on this clone: Other DNA sequences within the sample encode an identical CDR3. This chain joins TRBV5-1 and TRBJ1-2; TRBD1 matches 10 bases. Germline V gene sequence: CDR1 SGHRS, CDR2 YFSETQ. The CDR3 covers 15 residues. The V and J ends lost 4 bases and 4 bases, in that order; junction bases with no gene match: 7. CDR3 nucleotide sequence: TGCGCCAGCAGCCAACGACAGGGGGCTGGCTATGGCTACACCTTC. The encoded protein is CASSQRQGAGYGYTF.

The CDR3 nucleotides are TGTGCCAGCAGTAAGGGACTAGCGGGGAGCACAGATACGCAGTATTTT. Residues: CASSKGLAGSTDTQYF. The chain carries TRBV2 and TRBJ2-3; 13 nucleotides match TRBD2. The CDR3 has 16 residues. J gave up 0 bases and V 5 bases, and 2 bases lay outside the gene matches. Germline-derived CDR1 and CDR2 are SNHLY and FYNNEI.

Worth noting for this clone: Other DNA sequences in this specimen translate into the identical CDR3. The V and J genes are TRBV5-1 and TRBJ2-7; 11 bases line up with TRBD2. This CDR3 has 15 residues. Germline V gene lookup returns CDR1 SGHRS and CDR2 YFSETQ. V dropped 3 bases and J dropped 2; count of bases not matched to a gene: 4. CDR3 bases: TGCGCCAGCAGCTCCACTAGCGGGGGACCCTACGAGCAGTACTTC. This codes for CASSSTSGGPYEQYF.

V and J are TRBV7-9 and TRBJ2-7; 9 nucleotides agree with TRBD2. V lost 2 bases, J lost 1 base, and 3 bases stayed unmatched. This CDR3 is built from 15 residues. CDR1 is SEHNR and CDR2 is FQNEAQ in the germline V gene (reference sequence). CDR3 coding DNA: TGTGCCAGCAGCTTATGGCTAGCGGGGTCCTACGAGCAGTACTTC. It encodes CASSLWLAGSYEQYF. Drawing the rest from reference TRBV7-9 and TRBJ2-7, the complete variable domain is DTGVSQNPRHKITKRGQNVTFRCDPISEHNRLYWYRQTLGQGPEFLTYFQNEAQLEKSRLLSDRFSAERPKGSFSTLEIQRTEQGDSAMYLCASSLWLAGSYEQYFGPGTRLTVT.

The chain has TRBV4-1 and TRBJ2-7; TRBD2 matches at 10 bases. CDR3 size: 19 residues. With V trimmed by 0 bases and J by 3 bases, 14 bases remained unmatched. Germline lookup yields CDR1 MGHRA and CDR2 YSYEKL. This chain's CDR3 is CASSQEGPILAGVRYEQYF. The CDR3 bases are TGCGCCAGCAGCCAAGAGGGCCCAATCCTAGCGGGAGTCCGCTACGAGCAGTACTTC.

The chain is built from TRBV7-8 and TRBJ2-7; 12 nucleotides match TRBD2. The J segment lost 4 bases and the V segment lost 5 bases, leaving 6 bases of the junction unmatched. The CDR3 spans 15 residues. Germline CDR1 and CDR2: SGHVS and FQNEAQ. The DNA for the CDR3 is TGTGCCAGCAGCCAGACTAGCGGGGGAAAATACGAGCAGTACTTC. It yields the protein CASSQTSGGKYEQYF.

As concerns this clone: The identical CDR3 is also encoded by other nucleotide sequences in the sample. The rearrangement links TRBV18 to TRBJ2-3; the D is unclear. Trimming stripped 3 bases from V and 6 bases from J, with 7 bases between. This CDR3 region has 12 residues. The V gene's germline CDR1 is KGHSH and CDR2 LQKENI. CDR3: CASSPGSDTQYF. The CDR3 region has the DNA TGTGCCAGCTCACCGGGGTCGGATACGCAGTATTTT.

The rearrangement joins TRBV11-2 to TRBJ2-3; tentative D call: TRBD2 (6 bases). Germline CDR1 is SGHAT and CDR2 is FQNNGV. V was shortened by 6 bases and J by 4 bases, with 17 bases between the two germline ends. The CDR3 extends over 15 amino acids. The CDR3 reads CASRQSDPGADTQYF. CDR3 nucleotide sequence: TGTGCCAGCAGGCAGTCGGACCCGGGAGCAGATACGCAGTATTTT.

This chain joins TRBV30 and TRBJ2-3; 9 bases match TRBD2. Germline V gives CDR1 GTSNPN, CDR2 SVGIG (reference sequence). The CDR3 covers 15 residues. With 0 bases clipped from V and 6 bases from J, the junction kept 7 bases outside the gene matches. Here the CDR3 reads CAWSVRREGRDTQYF. CDR3 coding DNA: TGTGCCTGGAGTGTAAGGCGGGAGGGCCGGGATACGCAGTATTTT.

The gene calls are TRBV7-2 and TRBJ2-1; 7 nucleotides align to TRBD2. This CDR3 has 13 residues. Looked up from germline, CDR1 is SGHTA and CDR2 is FQGNSA. V dropped 8 bases and J dropped 7; count of bases not matched to a gene: 8. The CDR3 nucleotides are TGTGCCAGCCAAGAACCGGGAGGTAATGAGCAGTTCTTC. This gives the protein CASQEPGGNEQFF.

V gene TRBV4-1 combines with J gene TRBJ2-5, with 12 bases fitting TRBD2. Germline V gives CDR1 MGHRA, CDR2 YSYEKL. The CDR3 is 15 amino acids. V lost 2 bases to trimming and J lost 5 bases; unmatched junction nucleotides: 3. CDR3 region: CASSQTSGGRETQYF. For the CDR3, the DNA is TGCGCCAGCAGCCAAACTAGCGGGGGGAGGGAGACCCAGTACTTC.

DNA of the CDR3: TGTGCCAGCAGTGTTCGGCAGGGCTCCCCGGGGGGCTACACCTTC. Its protein product is CASSVRQGSPGGYTF. This chain uses TRBV6-5 with TRBJ1-2; a weak D match, TRBD1 (5 bases). CDR3 length: 15 residues. V was cut by 5 bases and J by 8 bases, with 21 bases left in between. Germline CDR1 is MNHEY and CDR2 is SVGAGI.

The chain employs TRBV6-6 and TRBJ2-7; perhaps D is TRBD1 or TRBD2 (5 bases each). Per germline, CDR1 MNHNY and CDR2 SVGAGI (reference sequence). V was pared by 2 bases and J by 9 bases, with 8 bases between. The CDR3 has 11 amino acids. This CDR3 is CASSYQRGQYF. The DNA of the CDR3 is TGTGCCAGCAGTTACCAGAGGGGGCAGTACTTC.

About this clone: The sample has other DNA sequences that encode this CDR3 too. V and J are TRBV6-5 and TRBJ1-2; unclear D gene. CDR1 and CDR2 from the germline V gene are MNHEY and SVGAGI. V lost 0 bases, J lost 2 bases, and 7 bases lay in between. The CDR3 length is 14 residues. The CDR3, as DNA: TGTGCCAGCAGTTACTCGGGCGGAAACTATGGCTACACCTTC. Protein: CASSYSGGNYGYTF.

The chain uses TRBV11-2 and TRBJ2-3; D is unclear. The germline CDR1 and CDR2 sequences are SGHAT and FQNNGV. The V end was cut by 5 bases, the J end by 2 bases, with 14 bases between. The CDR3 loop spans 15 amino acids. CDR3 DNA sequence: TGTGCCAGCAGCACCTACCCGTCATCCACAGATACGCAGTATTTT. As protein: CASSTYPSSTDTQYF.

The chain joins TRBV5-1 to TRBJ2-7; D is tentatively TRBD1 or TRBD2 (6 bases each). Germline CDR1 is SGHRS and CDR2 is YFSETQ. Between the trimmed V and J ends, which lost 3 bases and 2 bases, there was a span of 12 bases. This CDR3 comprises 14 residues. This CDR3 reads CASSSPEGAYEQYF. The CDR3 DNA reads as TGCGCCAGCAGCTCGCCGGAGGGGGCCTACGAGCAGTACTTC.

The rearrangement links TRBV15 to TRBJ1-5; D is uncertain. Looked up from germline, CDR1 is LNHNV and CDR2 is YYDKDF (reference sequence). The ends were cut back, 0 bases at V and 3 bases at J, with 9 bases in the middle. CDR3 length: 15 amino acids. DNA of the CDR3: TGTGCCACCAGCAGAGATCTGGGATACAATCAGCCCCAGCATTTT. This sequence encodes CATSRDLGYNQPQHF.

This clone was observed once. This chain connects TRBV5-1 to TRBJ2-7; the D gene is possibly TRBD2 (6 bases). Germline V gene data show CDR1 as SGHRS and CDR2 as YFSETQ. The CDR3 consists of 14 residues. Trimming took 6 bases from V and 1 from J, leaving 14 bases between them. The CDR3 loop is CASKGGAASYEQYF. CDR3 nucleotide sequence: TGCGCCAGCAAGGGCGGGGCAGCGTCCTACGAGCAGTACTTC.

The chain is built from TRBV19 and TRBJ1-1, with 8 bases that match TRBD1. The CDR3 is 15 residues long. Germline V CDR1 and CDR2: LNHDA, SQIVND (reference sequence). The junction had 7 bases not matched to a gene; V was cut back by 3 bases and J by 4 bases. This CDR3 is CASSIGPTGVTEAFF. CDR3 sequence (DNA): TGTGCCAGTAGTATTGGTCCGACAGGGGTCACTGAAGCTTTCTTT.

The rearrangement joins TRBV7-3 to TRBJ1-1, with TRBD1 matching 9 bases. Germline V CDR1 and CDR2: SGHTA, FQGTGA. The J segment lost 3 bases and the V segment lost 4 bases, leaving 3 bases of the junction unmatched. The CDR3 extends over 14 amino acids. This chain's CDR3 is CASSSGQGDTEAFF. The CDR3 DNA reads as TGTGCCAGCAGCTCGGGACAGGGAGACACTGAAGCTTTCTTT.

The V gene is TRBV11-3, the J gene TRBJ2-1; D may correspond to TRBD1 or TRBD2 (5 bases each). This CDR3 contains 13 residues. Trimming shortened V by 5 bases and J by 7 bases, and 12 bases separated the two germline ends. Germline-derived CDR1 and CDR2 are SGHNT and YENEEA. CDR3 coding DNA: TGTGCCAGCAGCCTAAGGGACCTTAATGAGCAGTTCTTC. It translates to CASSLRDLNEQFF.

The chain employs TRBV27 and TRBJ1-2; D is ambiguous. The germline gives CDR1 MNHEY, CDR2 SMNVEV (reference sequence). This CDR3 comprises 12 residues. Trimming pared 5 bases from V and 4 bases from J, leaving 8 bases between. CDR3 DNA: TGTGCCAGCAGTACGCGGGGCTATGGCTACACCTTC. Translation: CASSTRGYGYTF.

The chain has TRBV2 and TRBJ2-1, with D perhaps matching TRBD1 or TRBD2 (5 bases each). There are 10 residues in the CDR3. Trimming removed 8 bases from V and 12 bases from J, with 11 bases in between. The V gene's germline CDR1 is SNHLY and CDR2 FYNNEI. The chain's CDR3 is CASGTIGQFF. The CDR3 DNA follows: TGTGCCAGCGGGACCATAGGGCAGTTCTTC.

This sequence joins TRBV19 and TRBJ2-7; maybe TRBD2 (6 bases). The V end lost 5 bases, the J end lost 0 bases, and 11 bases lay between the germline ends. The CDR3 totals 14 residues. The germline CDR1 and CDR2 sequences are LNHDA and SQIVND (reference sequence). CDR3 nucleotide sequence: TGTGCCAGTAGTGGTGGGGACTTCTCCTACGAGCAGTACTTC. As protein: CASSGGDFSYEQYF.

J is TRBJ2-7 and V is TRBV11-2; 9 positions match TRBD1. The V gene end was trimmed by 5 bases and the J gene end by 2 bases; junction bases not matched to a gene: 4. CDR1 and CDR2 from the germline V gene are SGHAT and FQNNGV. This CDR3 contains 14 residues. Here the CDR3 DNA reads TGTGCCAGCAGCACCACAGGGGGCCCCTACGAGCAGTACTTC. This translates into CASSTTGGPYEQYF.

As to this clone: The same CDR3 is also encoded by other DNA sequences in this sample. The chain is built from TRBV18 and TRBJ1-4; D not certain. The ends were cut back, 3 bases at V and 1 base at J, with 6 bases in the middle. Germline V CDR1 and CDR2: KGHSH, LQKENI. The CDR3 extends over 14 amino acids. CDR3 nucleotides: TGTGCCAGCTCACCGGGAGGAACTAATGAAAAACTGTTTTTT. This codes for CASSPGGTNEKLFF.

A remark on this clone: The sample holds other DNA sequences that translate to the same CDR3. This chain connects TRBV30 to TRBJ1-5; D not resolved. CDR3 size: 15 residues. V lost 0 bases, J lost 0 bases, and 9 bases lay in between. CDR1 is GTSNPN and CDR2 is SVGIG in the germline V gene (reference sequence). The CDR3 reads CAWSVGGNSNQPQHF. The CDR3 nucleotides are TGTGCCTGGAGTGTAGGCGGGAATAGCAATCAGCCCCAGCATTTT.